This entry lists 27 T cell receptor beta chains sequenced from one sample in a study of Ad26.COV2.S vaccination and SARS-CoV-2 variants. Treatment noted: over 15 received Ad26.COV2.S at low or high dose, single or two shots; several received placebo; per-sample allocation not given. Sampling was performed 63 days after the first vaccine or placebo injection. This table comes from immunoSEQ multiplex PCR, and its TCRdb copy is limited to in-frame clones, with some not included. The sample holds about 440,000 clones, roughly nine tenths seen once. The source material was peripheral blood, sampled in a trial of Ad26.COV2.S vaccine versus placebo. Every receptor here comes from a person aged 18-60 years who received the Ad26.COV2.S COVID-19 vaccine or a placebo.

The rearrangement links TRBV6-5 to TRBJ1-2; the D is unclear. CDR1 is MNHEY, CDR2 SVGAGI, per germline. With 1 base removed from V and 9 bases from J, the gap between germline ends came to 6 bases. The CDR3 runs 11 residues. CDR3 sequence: CASSYLGSYTF. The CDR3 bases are TGTGCCAGCAGTTACTTGGGTAGCTACACCTTC.

The CDR3: CASSINLLAGSTDTQYF. CDR3 DNA sequence: TGTGCCAGTAGTATTAACCTACTAGCGGGGAGCACAGATACGCAGTATTTT. This sequence joins TRBV19 and TRBJ2-3, with 10 bases identical to TRBD2. V was clipped by 3 bases and J by 0 bases; unmatched bases: 6. Germline V gives CDR1 LNHDA, CDR2 SQIVND (reference sequence). The CDR3 sequence is 17 residues long. Together with reference TRBV19 and TRBJ2-3, the CDR3 gives the full variable domain: DGGITQSPKYLFRKEGQNVTLSCEQNLNHDAMYWYRQDPGQGLRLIYYSQIVNDFQKGDIAEGYSVSREKKESFPLTVTSAQKNPTAFYLCASSINLLAGSTDTQYFGPGTRLTVL.

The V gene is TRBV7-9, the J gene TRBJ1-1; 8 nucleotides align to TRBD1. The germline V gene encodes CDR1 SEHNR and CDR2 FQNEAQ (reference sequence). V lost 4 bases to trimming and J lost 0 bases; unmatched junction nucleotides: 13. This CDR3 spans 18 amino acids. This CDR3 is CASSWIQGAIGLNTEAFF. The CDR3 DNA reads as TGTGCCAGCAGCTGGATTCAGGGGGCGATTGGATTGAACACTGAAGCTTTCTTT.

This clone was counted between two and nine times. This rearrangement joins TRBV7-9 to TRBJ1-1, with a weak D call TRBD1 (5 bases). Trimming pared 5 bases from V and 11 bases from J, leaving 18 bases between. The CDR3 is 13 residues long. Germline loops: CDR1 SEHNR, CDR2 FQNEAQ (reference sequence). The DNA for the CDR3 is TGTGCCAGCAGCCCAGGGACGGTTCCGAAGGCTTTCTTT. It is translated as CASSPGTVPKAFF.

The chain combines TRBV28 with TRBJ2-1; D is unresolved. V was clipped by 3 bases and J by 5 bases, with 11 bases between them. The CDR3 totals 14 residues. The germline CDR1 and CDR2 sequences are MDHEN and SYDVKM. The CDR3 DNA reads TGTGCCAGCAGTTTTTTGGGTGGGAACAATGAGCAGTTCTTC. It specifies CASSFLGGNNEQFF. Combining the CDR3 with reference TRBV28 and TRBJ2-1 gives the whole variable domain DVKVTQSSRYLVKRTGEKVFLECVQDMDHENMFWYRQDPGLGLRLIYFSYDVKMKEKGDIPEGYSVSREKKERFSLILESASTNQTSMYLCASSFLGGNNEQFFGPGTRLTVL.

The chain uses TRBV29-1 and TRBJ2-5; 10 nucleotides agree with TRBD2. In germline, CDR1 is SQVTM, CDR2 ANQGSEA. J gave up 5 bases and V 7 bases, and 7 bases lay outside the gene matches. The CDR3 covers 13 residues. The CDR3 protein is CSAQIAGGETQYF. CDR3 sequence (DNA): TGCAGCGCCCAAATAGCGGGAGGCGAGACCCAGTACTTC.

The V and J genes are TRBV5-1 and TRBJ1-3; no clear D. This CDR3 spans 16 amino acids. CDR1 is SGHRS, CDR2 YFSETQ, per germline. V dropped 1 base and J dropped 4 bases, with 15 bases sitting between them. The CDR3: CASSLWAVGNGNTIYF. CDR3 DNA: TGCGCCAGCAGCTTGTGGGCGGTTGGGAACGGAAACACCATATATTTT.

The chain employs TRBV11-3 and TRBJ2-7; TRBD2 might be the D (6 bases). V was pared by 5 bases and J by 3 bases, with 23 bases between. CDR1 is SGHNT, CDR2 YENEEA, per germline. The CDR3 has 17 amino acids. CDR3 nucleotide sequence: TGTGCCAGCAGCCGTTACGTTTTGGGGACTCGGAGCTACGAGCAGTACTTC. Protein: CASSRYVLGTRSYEQYF.

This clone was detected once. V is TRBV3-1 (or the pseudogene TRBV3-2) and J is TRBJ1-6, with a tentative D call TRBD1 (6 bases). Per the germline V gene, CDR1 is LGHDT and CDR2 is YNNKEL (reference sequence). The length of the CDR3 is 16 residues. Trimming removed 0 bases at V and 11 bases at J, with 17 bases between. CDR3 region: CASSQDWGQRGTPLHF. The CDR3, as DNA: TGTGCCAGCAGCCAAGACTGGGGACAAAGGGGAACACCCCTCCACTTT.

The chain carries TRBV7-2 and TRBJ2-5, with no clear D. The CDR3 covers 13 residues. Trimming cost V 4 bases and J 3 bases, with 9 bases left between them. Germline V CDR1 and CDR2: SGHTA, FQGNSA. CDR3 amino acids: CASSYPKKETQYF. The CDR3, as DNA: TGTGCCAGCAGCTACCCTAAGAAAGAGACCCAGTACTTC.

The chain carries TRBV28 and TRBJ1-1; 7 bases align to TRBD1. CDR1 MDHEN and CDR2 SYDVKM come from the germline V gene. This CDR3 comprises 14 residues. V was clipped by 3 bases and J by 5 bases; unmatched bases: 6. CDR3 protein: CASSFIRGRTEAFF. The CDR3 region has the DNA TGTGCCAGCAGTTTTATAAGGGGGCGGACTGAAGCTTTCTTT.

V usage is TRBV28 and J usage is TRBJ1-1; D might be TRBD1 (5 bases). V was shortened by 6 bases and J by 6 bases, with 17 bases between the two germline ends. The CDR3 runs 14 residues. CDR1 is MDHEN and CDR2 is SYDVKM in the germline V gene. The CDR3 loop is CASRGPGGRPEAFF. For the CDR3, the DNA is TGTGCCAGCAGGGGCCCGGGGGGGAGGCCTGAAGCTTTCTTT.

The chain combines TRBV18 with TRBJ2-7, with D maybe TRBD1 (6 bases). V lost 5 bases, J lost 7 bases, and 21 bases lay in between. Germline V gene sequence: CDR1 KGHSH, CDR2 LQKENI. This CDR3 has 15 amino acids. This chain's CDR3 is CASSTKDSGLIEQYF. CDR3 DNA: TGTGCCAGCTCAACCAAGGACAGTGGGTTAATTGAGCAGTACTTC. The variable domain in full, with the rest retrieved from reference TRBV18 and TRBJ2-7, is NAGVMQNPRHLVRRRGQEARLRCSPMKGHSHVYWYRQLPEEGLKFMVYLQKENIIDESGMPKERFSAEFPKEGPSILRIQQVVRGDSAAYFCASSTKDSGLIEQYFGPGTRLTVT.

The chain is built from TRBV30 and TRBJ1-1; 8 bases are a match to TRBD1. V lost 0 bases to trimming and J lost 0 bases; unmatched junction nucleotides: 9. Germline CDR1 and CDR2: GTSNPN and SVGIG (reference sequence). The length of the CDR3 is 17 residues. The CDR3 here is CAWSVNRQGAMNTEAFF. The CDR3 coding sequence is TGTGCCTGGAGTGTTAATCGCCAGGGGGCTATGAACACTGAAGCTTTCTTT. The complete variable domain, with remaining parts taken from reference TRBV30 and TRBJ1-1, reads SQTIHQWPATLVQPVGSPLSLECTVEGTSNPNLYWYRQAAGRGLQLLFYSVGIGQISSEVPQNLSASRPQDRQFILSSKKLLLSDSGFYLCAWSVNRQGAMNTEAFFGQGTRLTVV.

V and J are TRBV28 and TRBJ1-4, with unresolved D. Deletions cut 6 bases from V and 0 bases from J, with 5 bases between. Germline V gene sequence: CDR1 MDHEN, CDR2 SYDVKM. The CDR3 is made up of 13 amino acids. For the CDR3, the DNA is TGTGCCAGCAGGGCAGCAACTAATGAAAAACTGTTTTTT. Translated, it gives CASRAATNEKLFF.

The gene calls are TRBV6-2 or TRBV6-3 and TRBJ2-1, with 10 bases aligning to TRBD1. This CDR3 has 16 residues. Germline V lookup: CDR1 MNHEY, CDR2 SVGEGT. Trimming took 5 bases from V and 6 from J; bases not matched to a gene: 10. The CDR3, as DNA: TGTGCCAGCAGTGAGACCGGGACAGGGGTTGGCAATGAGCAGTTCTTC. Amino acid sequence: CASSETGTGVGNEQFF.

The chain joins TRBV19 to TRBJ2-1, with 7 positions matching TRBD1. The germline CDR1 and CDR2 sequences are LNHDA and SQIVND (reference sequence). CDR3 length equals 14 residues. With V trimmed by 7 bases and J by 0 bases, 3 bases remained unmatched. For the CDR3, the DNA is TGTGCCAGTAAGGGACAGAGCTCCTACAATGAGCAGTTCTTC. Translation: CASKGQSSYNEQFF.

The CDR3, as DNA: TGTGCCAGCAGCCAGGGGTCGAGCCTGGGCAATGAAAAACTGTTTTTT. Translated: CASSQGSSLGNEKLFF. This rearrangement joins TRBV7-9 to TRBJ1-4; tentatively, D is TRBD1 (6 bases). Trimming left V 5 bases short and J 5 bases short, with 18 bases between. Germline CDR1 and CDR2: SEHNR and FQNEAQ (reference sequence). This CDR3 spans 16 amino acids.

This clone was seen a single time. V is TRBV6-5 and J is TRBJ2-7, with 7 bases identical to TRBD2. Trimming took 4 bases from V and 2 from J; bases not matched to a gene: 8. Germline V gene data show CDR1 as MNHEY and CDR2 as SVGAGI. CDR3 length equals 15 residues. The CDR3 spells CASSSERGGPYEQYF. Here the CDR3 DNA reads TGTGCCAGCAGTTCCGAGAGGGGAGGGCCCTACGAGCAGTACTTC.

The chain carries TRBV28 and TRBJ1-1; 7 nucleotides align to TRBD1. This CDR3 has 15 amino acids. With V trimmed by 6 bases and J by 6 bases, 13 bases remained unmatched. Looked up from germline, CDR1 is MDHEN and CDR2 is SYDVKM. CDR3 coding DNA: TGTGCCAGCAGCTGGACAGGTTCGGGGAGCCCTGAAGCTTTCTTT. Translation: CASSWTGSGSPEAFF.

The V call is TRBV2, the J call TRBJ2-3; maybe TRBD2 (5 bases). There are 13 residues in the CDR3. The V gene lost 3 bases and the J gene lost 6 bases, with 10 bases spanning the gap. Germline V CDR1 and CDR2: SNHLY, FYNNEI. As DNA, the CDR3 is TGTGCCAGCAGTGACCCCCGCGGGGATACGCAGTATTTT. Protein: CASSDPRGDTQYF.

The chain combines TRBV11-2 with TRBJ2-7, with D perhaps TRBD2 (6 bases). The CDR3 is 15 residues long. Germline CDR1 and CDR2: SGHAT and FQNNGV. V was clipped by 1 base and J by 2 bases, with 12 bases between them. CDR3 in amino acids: CASSLGSGGPYEQYF. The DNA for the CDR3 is TGTGCCAGCAGCTTAGGTTCCGGGGGACCCTACGAGCAGTACTTC.

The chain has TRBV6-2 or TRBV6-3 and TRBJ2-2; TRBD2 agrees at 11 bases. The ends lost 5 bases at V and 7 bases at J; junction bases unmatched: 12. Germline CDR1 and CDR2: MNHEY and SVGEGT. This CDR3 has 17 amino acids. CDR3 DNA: TGTGCCAGCAGTCCCTTAGCGGGAGGGCCGTTTTACGGGGAGCTGTTTTTT. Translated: CASSPLAGGPFYGELFF.

This chain's CDR3 is CASSVEPGQGAYEQYF. The CDR3 DNA reads TGTGCCAGCAGCGTTGAACCCGGACAGGGGGCGTACGAGCAGTACTTC. V gene TRBV9 combines with J gene TRBJ2-7, with 11 bases lining up with TRBD1. Germline values: CDR1 SGDLS, CDR2 YYNGEE. The CDR3 extends over 16 amino acids. V trimming: 2 bases; J trimming: 4 bases; junction bases outside the gene matches: 8.

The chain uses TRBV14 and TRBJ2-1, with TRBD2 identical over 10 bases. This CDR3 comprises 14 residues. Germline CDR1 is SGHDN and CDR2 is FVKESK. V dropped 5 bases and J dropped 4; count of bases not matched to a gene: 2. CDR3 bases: TGTGCCAGCAGCGGACTAGCGGATTACAATGAGCAGTTCTTC. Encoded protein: CASSGLADYNEQFF.

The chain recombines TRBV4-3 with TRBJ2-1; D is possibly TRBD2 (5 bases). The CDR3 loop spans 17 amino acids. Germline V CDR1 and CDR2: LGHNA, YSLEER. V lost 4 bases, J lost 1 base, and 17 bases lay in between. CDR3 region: CASSPDPASFSYNEQFF. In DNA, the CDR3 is TGCGCCAGCAGCCCGGACCCGGCTAGCTTTTCCTACAATGAGCAGTTCTTC.

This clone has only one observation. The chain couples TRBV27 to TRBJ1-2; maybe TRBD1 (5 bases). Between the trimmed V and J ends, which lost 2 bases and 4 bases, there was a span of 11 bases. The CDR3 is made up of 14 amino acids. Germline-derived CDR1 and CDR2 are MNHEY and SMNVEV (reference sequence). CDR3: CASSLGAGLYGYTF. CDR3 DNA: TGTGCCAGCAGTTTAGGGGCAGGGCTCTATGGCTACACCTTC.